The rows below give T cell receptor beta chains drawn from one sample of a study of blood T cell repertoires in COVID-19. Produced via immunoSEQ multiplex PCR; TCRdb's table is partial and in-frame only. The top ten hold over 15% of the sample, which has about 82,000 clones, about 85% seen once. Sequencing was done on a sample of peripheral blood. The receptors shown here come from a man aged 80 or over with active or convalescent COVID-19. Each CDR3 is given with its conserved first and last residue. The D gene is left open where the match is weak. The size entry is marked missing in some rows and otherwise reads once, few, many or a size class.

V	J	D	size	CDR3	DNA
TRBV5-4	TRBJ2-3	NA	NA	CASSLGAYLNQYF	TGTGCCAGCAGCTTGGGGGCGTACCTAAACCAGTATTTT
TRBV5-1	TRBJ2-3	TRBD2	NA	CASSLRLAGRTDTQYF	TGCGCCAGCAGCCTTAGACTAGCGGGTCGCACAGATACGCAGTATTTT
TRBV28	TRBJ2-3	NA	once	CASKVPIEPDTQYF	TGTGCCAGCAAAGTTCCGATAGAGCCAGATACGCAGTATTTT
TRBV11-3	TRBJ2-3	NA	NA	CASSLESGDPSTDTQYF	TGTGCCAGCAGCTTAGAGTCGGGGGACCCTAGCACAGATACGCAGTATTTT
TRBV6-5	TRBJ1-2	TRBD1	NA	CASRGDRGGYGYTF	TGTGCCAGCAGGGGGGACAGGGGAGGCTATGGCTACACCTTC
TRBV3-1/TRBV3-2	TRBJ2-4	TRBD2	NA	CASSPRLAGNIQYF	TGTGCCAGCAGCCCCCGACTAGCGGGAAACATTCAGTACTTC
TRBV7-9	TRBJ1-2	NA	NA	CASSSPYGANYGYTF	TGTGCCAGCAGCTCTCCGTACGGGGCTAACTATGGCTACACCTTC
TRBV10-3	TRBJ2-1	NA	NA	CAIREGTSGKNEQFF	TGTGCCATCAGGGAGGGGACTTCCGGTAAGAATGAGCAGTTCTTC
TRBV5-1	TRBJ2-3	NA	few	CASSLGTATDTQYF	TGCGCCAGCAGCTTGGGGACAGCCACAGATACGCAGTATTTT
TRBV28	TRBJ1-3	NA	NA	CASSLRQGGNTIYF	TGTGCCAGCAGTTTGAGGCAGGGAGGAAACACCATATATTTT
TRBV27	TRBJ2-5	NA	few	CASSSNRVPEETQYF	TGTGCCAGCAGTTCGAACAGGGTTCCGGAGGAGACCCAGTACTTC
TRBV19	TRBJ1-6	NA	NA	CASRDFQNSPLHF	TGTGCCAGTCGGGACTTCCAGAATTCACCCCTCCACTTT
TRBV5-1	TRBJ1-4	TRBD1	NA	CASSSTGGLNEKLFF	TGCGCCAGCAGCTCCACAGGGGGCCTAAATGAAAAACTGTTTTTT
TRBV9	TRBJ1-1	TRBD1	NA	CASSAQTGVNTEAFF	TGTGCCAGCAGCGCCCAAACAGGGGTGAACACTGAAGCTTTCTTT
TRBV7-3	TRBJ2-3	TRBD2	NA	CASSLQSGSLDTQYF	TGTGCCAGCAGCTTACAAAGCGGGAGTTTGGATACGCAGTATTTT
TRBV7-9	TRBJ1-1	NA	NA	CASSVRLNTEAFF	TGTGCCAGCAGCGTCCGACTTAACACTGAAGCTTTCTTT
TRBV27	TRBJ2-1	NA	NA	CASSSRLGEQFF	TGTGCCAGCAGTTCCCGACTTGGTGAGCAGTTCTTC
TRBV6-5	TRBJ2-2	TRBD1	few	CASSQGANTGELFF	TGTGCCAGCAGTCAGGGGGCGAACACCGGGGAGCTGTTTTTT
TRBV28	TRBJ2-1	NA	NA	CASRPPGKLNEQFF	TGTGCCAGCAGGCCTCCCGGGAAGTTGAATGAGCAGTTCTTC
TRBV19	TRBJ1-6	NA	NA	CASRGSSYNSPLHF	TGTGCCAGTAGGGGCAGCTCCTATAATTCACCCCTCCACTTT
TRBV6-5	TRBJ1-5	TRBD1	NA	CASRTTGSIQPQHF	TGTGCCAGCAGGACGACAGGGAGTATTCAGCCCCAGCATTTT
TRBV6-5	TRBJ1-2	NA	once	CASSYQGRVGYTF	TGTGCCAGCAGTTACCAGGGTAGGGTTGGCTACACCTTC
TRBV24-1	TRBJ2-6	NA	NA	CATGRDSGANVLTF	TGTGCCACCGGACGGGACTCTGGGGCCAACGTCCTGACTTTC
TRBV3-1/TRBV3-2	TRBJ1-1	NA	NA	CASSQWVGVRRGFRAFF	TGTGCCAGCAGCCAATGGGTGGGAGTTCGGCGAGGTTTTCGAGCTTTCTTT
TRBV18	TRBJ2-5	NA	NA	CASSRGTAETQYF	TGTGCCAGCTCCCGCGGGACTGCCGAGACCCAGTACTTC
TRBV5-1	TRBJ1-1	NA	NA	CASSLVGMVENTEAFF	TGCGCCAGCAGCTTGGTTGGTATGGTAGAGAACACTGAAGCTTTCTTT
TRBV6-5	TRBJ2-6	NA	NA	CASSGGSSGANVLTF	TGTGCCAGCAGCGGGGGTTCCTCTGGGGCCAACGTCCTGACTTTC
TRBV7-9	TRBJ2-6	TRBD1	NA	CASSSPGQASGANVLTF	TGTGCCAGCAGCTCCCCCGGACAGGCCTCTGGGGCCAACGTCCTGACTTTC
TRBV24-1	TRBJ1-5	NA	NA	CATSPGTLEGQPQHF	TGTGCCACCTCGCCCGGGACACTAGAGGGGCAGCCCCAGCATTTT
TRBV2	TRBJ2-3	TRBD1	NA	CASRGWTGGGMTTSTDTQYF	TGTGCCAGCAGGGGCTGGACAGGGGGCGGAATGACCACTAGCACAGATACGCAGTATTTT
TRBV7-8	TRBJ1-5	TRBD1	few	CASSLETGFNQPQHF	TGTGCCAGCAGCTTAGAGACAGGGTTCAATCAGCCCCAGCATTTT
TRBV19	TRBJ1-1	NA	NA	CASSTQGDRNTEAFF	TGTGCCAGTAGTACACAGGGCGACAGGAACACTGAAGCTTTCTTT
TRBV5-6	TRBJ2-5	TRBD2	NA	CASSLTSGSGETQYF	TGTGCCAGCAGCTTGACTAGCGGGAGCGGCGAGACCCAGTACTTC
TRBV19	TRBJ2-3	NA	NA	CASSIGSGTDTQYF	TGTGCCAGTAGTATTGGTAGCGGCACAGATACGCAGTATTTT
TRBV30	TRBJ2-5	NA	NA	CAWSENRRQETQYF	TGTGCCTGGAGCGAAAACAGGCGGCAAGAGACCCAGTACTTC
TRBV5-1	TRBJ1-2	NA	NA	CASSPSGSYGYTF	TGCGCCAGCAGCCCGAGCGGGTCCTATGGCTACACCTTC
TRBV28	TRBJ1-2	NA	NA	CASSLSGGYGYTF	TGTGCCAGCAGTTTATCGGGGGGCTATGGCTACACCTTC
TRBV19	TRBJ1-2	TRBD1	NA	CASRDRAAGYGYTF	TGTGCCAGTCGAGACAGGGCGGCTGGTTATGGCTACACCTTC
TRBV5-4	TRBJ1-2	NA	NA	CASSSSPGSPYGYTF	TGTGCCAGCAGCTCCTCACCGGGGAGCCCGTATGGCTACACCTTC
TRBV30	TRBJ1-1	NA	once	CAWSRRLNTEAFF	TGTGCCTGGAGTAGGAGATTGAACACTGAAGCTTTCTTT
TRBV29-1	TRBJ1-1	NA	few	CSVEVGGAFF	TGCAGCGTTGAGGTTGGAGGGGCTTTCTTT
TRBV4-2	TRBJ2-1	TRBD2	NA	CASSTGTSGLYNEQFF	TGTGCCAGCAGCACCGGAACTAGCGGGCTCTACAATGAGCAGTTCTTC
TRBV12-3/TRBV12-4	TRBJ1-1	NA	NA	CASSALKHTEAFF	TGTGCCAGCAGCGCCCTTAAGCACACTGAAGCTTTCTTT
TRBV18	TRBJ2-1	TRBD1	NA	CASSPHPPGQGNEQFF	TGTGCCAGCTCACCACACCCTCCGGGACAGGGTAATGAGCAGTTCTTC